The subject of this entry is one TCR beta chain. Antigen unknown. This record comes from a study of shared clonotypes between healthy human individuals. Study details: Each donor's CD4 naive and CD4 memory cells filled three plates apiece, CD8 naive two, and CD8 memory one.

The study's findings and limits: Shared across a few donors were around 5% of the naive CD4 clonotypes.

The method was immunoSEQ multiplex PCR; TCRdb's version includes in-frame clones alone and lacks a portion of them. The sample lists around 990,000 clones; 77% were seen once. Trimming removed 7 bases from V and 6 bases from J; junction bases left unmatched: 9. Germline CDR1 reads SGHTA; CDR2 reads FQGNSA. The CDR3 consists of 14 residues. This sequence joins TRBV7-2 and TRBJ1-5, with TRBD1 matching 7 bases. This sequence was found in a man aged 18 to 30 in good health. Some clones in this sample may be carry-over from other donors' samples. Sequencing input: memory CD4+ T cells from PBMCs. Subset specified: CD45RA-negative fraction. The CDR3 spells CASTLNRGTQPQHF. DNA for the CDR3: TGTGCCAGCACCCTAAACAGGGGAACTCAGCCCCAGCATTTT.